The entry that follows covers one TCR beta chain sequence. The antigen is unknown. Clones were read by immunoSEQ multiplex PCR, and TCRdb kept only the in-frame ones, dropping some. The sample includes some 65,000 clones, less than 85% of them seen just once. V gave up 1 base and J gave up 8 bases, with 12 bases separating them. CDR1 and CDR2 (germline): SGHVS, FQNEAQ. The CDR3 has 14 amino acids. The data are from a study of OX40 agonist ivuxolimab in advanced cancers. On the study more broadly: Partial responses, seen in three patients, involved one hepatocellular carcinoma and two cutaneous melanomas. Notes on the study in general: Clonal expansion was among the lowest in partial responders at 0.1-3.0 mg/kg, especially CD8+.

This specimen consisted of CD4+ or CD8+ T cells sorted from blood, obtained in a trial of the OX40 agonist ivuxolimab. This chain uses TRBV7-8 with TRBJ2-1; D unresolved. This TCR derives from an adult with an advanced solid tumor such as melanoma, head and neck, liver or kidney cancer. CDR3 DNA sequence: TGTGCCAGCAGCTTAGAGGCGTGGAGCGATGAGCAGTTCTTC. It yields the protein CASSLEAWSDEQFF.